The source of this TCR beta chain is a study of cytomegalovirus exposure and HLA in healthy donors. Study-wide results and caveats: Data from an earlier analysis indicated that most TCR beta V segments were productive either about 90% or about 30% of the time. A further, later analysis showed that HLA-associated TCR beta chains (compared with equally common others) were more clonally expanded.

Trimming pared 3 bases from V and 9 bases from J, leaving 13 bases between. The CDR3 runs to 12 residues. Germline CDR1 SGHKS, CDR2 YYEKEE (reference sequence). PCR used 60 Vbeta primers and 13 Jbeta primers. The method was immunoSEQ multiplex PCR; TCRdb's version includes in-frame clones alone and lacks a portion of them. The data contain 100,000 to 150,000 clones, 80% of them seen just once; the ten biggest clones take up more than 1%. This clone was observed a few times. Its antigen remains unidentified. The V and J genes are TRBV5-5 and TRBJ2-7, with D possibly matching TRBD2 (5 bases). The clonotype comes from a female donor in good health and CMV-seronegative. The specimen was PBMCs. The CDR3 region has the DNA TGTGCCAGCAGCTGGAGGAGTAACCCGCAGTACTTC. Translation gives CASSWRSNPQYF.